The 27 T cell receptor beta chains below were found in one sample sequenced in a study of control samples from healthy donors and cancer patients. Sequencing was performed with immunoSEQ multiplex PCR; in TCRdb, only in-frame clones are kept and a portion is missing. This listing includes roughly 200,000 clones. Material: blood. The receptors derive from a young woman in good health.

The chain recombines TRBV6-2 or TRBV6-3 with TRBJ1-1; 7 bases agree with TRBD1. The V and J ends lost 4 bases and 0 bases, in that order; junction bases with no gene match: 8. CDR1 and CDR2 from the germline V gene are MNHEY and SVGEGT. This CDR3 comprises 16 residues. The CDR3 sequence: CASSSPGQLMNTEAFF. In nucleotides, the CDR3 is TGTGCCAGCAGTTCGCCGGGACAGCTCATGAACACTGAAGCTTTCTTT.

The chain carries TRBV5-6 and TRBJ2-7; D unclear. Trimming removed 2 bases from V and 2 bases from J, with 8 bases in between. The CDR3 is 13 residues long. Germline CDR1 is SGHDT and CDR2 is YYEEEE. For the CDR3, the DNA is TGTGCCAGCAGCTTCTATGGCCCCTACGAGCAGTACTTC. Its protein product is CASSFYGPYEQYF.

This chain connects TRBV6-5 to TRBJ1-2; D remains unclear. This CDR3 comprises 14 residues. Germline CDR1 reads MNHEY; CDR2 reads SVGAGI. The V gene lost 0 bases and the J gene lost 6 bases, with 11 bases spanning the gap. CDR3 region: CASSYSPGSDGYTF. The CDR3 nucleotides read TGTGCCAGCAGTTACTCGCCGGGCTCTGATGGCTACACCTTC.

The chain links TRBV4-1 to TRBJ2-7; D is unclear. CDR1 MGHRA and CDR2 YSYEKL come from the germline V gene. CDR3 length equals 13 residues. Trimming took off 3 bases at V and 3 bases at J, with 9 bases between the two ends. The CDR3 nucleotides read TGCGCCAGCAGCCATCGGGCAGGCTACGAGCAGTACTTC. Encoded protein: CASSHRAGYEQYF.

CDR3 nucleotide sequence: TGTGCCAGCAGTTTTGGTGCGGGTAACTTTCAAGAGACCCAGTACTTC. As protein: CASSFGAGNFQETQYF. This sequence joins TRBV28 and TRBJ2-5, with D tentatively TRBD2 (5 bases). Trimming left V 3 bases short and J 2 bases short, with 16 bases between. The germline V gene encodes CDR1 MDHEN and CDR2 SYDVKM. The CDR3 runs to 16 residues.

V gene TRBV27 combines with J gene TRBJ2-1, with 9 bases fitting TRBD1. Unmatched junction bases numbered 5, after V lost 6 bases and J lost 2 bases. CDR1 is MNHEY, CDR2 SMNVEV, per germline (reference sequence). The CDR3 consists of 15 residues. The CDR3 spells CASRQGAPPYNEQFF. The CDR3, as DNA: TGTGCCAGCAGACAGGGGGCCCCGCCCTACAATGAGCAGTTCTTC.

This sequence joins TRBV5-4 and TRBJ1-1, with D possibly matching TRBD1 (6 bases). This CDR3 region has 15 residues. The V end was cut by 4 bases, the J end by 1 base, with 14 bases between. The V gene's germline CDR1 is SGHNT and CDR2 YYREEE (reference sequence). CDR3 coding DNA: TGTGCCAGCAGCCCACCGGACAGACAGAACACTGAAGCTTTCTTT. Translating it yields CASSPPDRQNTEAFF.

This chain joins TRBV18 and TRBJ1-5, with no clear D. Per the germline V gene, CDR1 is KGHSH and CDR2 is LQKENI. V lost 3 bases, J lost 4 bases, and 4 bases lay in between. This CDR3 region has 12 residues. The DNA of the CDR3 is TGTGCCAGCTCACCTACAAATCAGCCCCAGCATTTT. Translating it yields CASSPTNQPQHF.

As to this clone: The junction departs from the called germline gene at one end, perhaps through a read error. This specimen includes other DNA sequences encoding the same CDR3. V usage is TRBV6-2 or TRBV6-3 and J usage is TRBJ2-7; no clear D gene. Germline V lookup: CDR1 MNHEY, CDR2 SVGEGT. CDR3 size: 12 residues. The CDR3 DNA follows: TGTGCCAGCAGTCGAGATCCCTATGAGCAGTACTTC. This gives the protein CASSRDPYEQYF.

The gene calls are TRBV4-1 and TRBJ1-2; TRBD1 matches 7 bases. The CDR3 sequence is 15 residues long. The trim removed 2 bases at V and 4 bases at J, leaving 7 bases unmatched. CDR1 and CDR2 from the germline V gene are MGHRA and YSYEKL. Here the CDR3 DNA reads TGCGCCAGCAGCCAATCCATACGGGACAGCTATGGCTACACCTTC. Its protein product is CASSQSIRDSYGYTF.

This chain links TRBV11-2 with TRBJ1-5; 7 bases fit TRBD1. V lost 5 bases to trimming and J lost 2 bases; unmatched junction nucleotides: 3. Germline V gene lookup returns CDR1 SGHAT and CDR2 FQNNGV. The CDR3 totals 14 residues. This chain's CDR3 is CASSVQGRNQPQHF. As DNA, the CDR3 is TGTGCCAGCAGCGTACAGGGGCGCAATCAGCCCCAGCATTTT. Variable domain in full (rest from reference TRBV11-2 and TRBJ1-5): EAGVAQSPRYKIIEKRQSVAFWCNPISGHATLYWYQQILGQGPKLLIQFQNNGVVDDSQLPKDRFSAERLKGVDSTLKIQPAKLEDSAVYLCASSVQGRNQPQHFGDGTRLSIL.

CDR3: CASSSDLGTDTQYF. As DNA, the CDR3 is TGCGCCAGCAGCTCGGACTTAGGGACAGATACGCAGTATTTT. The chain uses TRBV5-1 and TRBJ2-3; D might be TRBD2 (5 bases). CDR1 is SGHRS and CDR2 is YFSETQ in the germline V gene. The CDR3 spans 14 residues. V lost 3 bases to trimming and J lost 3 bases, with 11 bases between them.

The V gene is TRBV28, the J gene TRBJ1-2; D is possibly TRBD1 (5 bases). From germline, CDR1 is MDHEN and CDR2 SYDVKM. V was cut by 9 bases and J by 8 bases, with 16 bases left in between. The CDR3 covers 12 residues. CDR3 loop: CASRIGTYGYTF. The CDR3 nucleotides are TGTGCCAGTCGAATAGGGACCTACGGCTACACCTTC.

As to this clone: At one boundary the junction diverges from the germline segment, which might be a read error. The genes are TRBV7-7 and TRBJ2-1; TRBD1 agrees at 10 bases. This CDR3 region has 15 residues. Germline assignment: CDR1 SSHAT and CDR2 FNYEAQ (reference sequence). CDR3 residues: CASSLGTGVNNEQFF. The CDR3 DNA reads as TGTGCTAGCAGCTTAGGGACAGGGGTTAACAATGAGCAGTTCTTC. Supplemented by reference TRBV7-7 and TRBJ2-1, the full variable domain reads GAGVSQSPRYKVTKRGQDVTLRCDPISSHATLYWYQQALGQGPEFLTYFNYEAQPDKSGLPSDRFSAERPEGSISTLTIQRTEQRDSAMYRCASSLGTGVNNEQFFGPGTRLTVL.

The chain combines TRBV4-1 with TRBJ1-2; D is perhaps TRBD1 (5 bases). Trimming pared 1 base from V and 2 bases from J, leaving 8 bases between. This CDR3 region has 14 residues. CDR1 and CDR2 (germline): MGHRA, YSYEKL. Here the CDR3 DNA reads TGCGCCAGCAGCCAAGTCTCAGGGAACTATGGCTACACCTTC. Translating it yields CASSQVSGNYGYTF.

The chain combines TRBV5-1 with TRBJ2-7; TRBD1 agrees at 10 bases. The germline gives CDR1 SGHRS, CDR2 YFSETQ. This CDR3 is built from 14 residues. V was clipped by 2 bases and J by 6 bases; unmatched bases: 5. The CDR3 coding sequence is TGCGCCAGCAGCTTCCCGACAGGGGGCTCCGAGCAGTACTTC. It encodes CASSFPTGGSEQYF.

The genes are TRBV4-1 and TRBJ2-6; tentative D call: TRBD2 (7 bases). V was cut by 5 bases and J by 0 bases, with 20 bases left in between. The germline gives CDR1 MGHRA, CDR2 YSYEKL. CDR3 length equals 19 residues. The CDR3 reads CASSSPRGGILSGANVLTF. The CDR3 nucleotides are TGCGCCAGCAGCTCTCCGAGGGGGGGGATCCTCTCTGGGGCCAACGTCCTGACTTTC.

V gene TRBV2 combines with J gene TRBJ1-2; D remains unclear. The CDR3 covers 13 residues. Per germline, CDR1 SNHLY and CDR2 FYNNEI. Deletions cut 3 bases from V and 12 bases from J, with 17 bases between. CDR3 protein: CASSEGYRERNTF. CDR3 sequence (DNA): TGTGCCAGCAGTGAGGGATATAGGGAAAGGAACACCTTC. The full variable domain, completed using reference TRBV2 and TRBJ1-2, is EPEVTQTPSHQVTQMGQEVILRCVPISNHLYFYWYRQILGQKVEFLVSFYNNEISEKSEIFDDQFSVERPDGSNFTLKIRSTKLEDSAMYFCASSEGYRERNTFGSGTRLTVV.

The CDR3, as DNA: TGTGCCAGTAGTATTGCAGGGGCCGACTATGGCTACACCTTC. Translating it yields CASSIAGADYGYTF. The chain is built from TRBV19 and TRBJ1-2; possible D gene TRBD1, 6 bases. CDR1 is LNHDA, CDR2 SQIVND, per germline (reference sequence). Trimming shortened V by 3 bases and J by 3 bases, and 11 bases separated the two germline ends. The CDR3 is made up of 14 amino acids.

The genes are TRBV6-2 or TRBV6-3 and TRBJ2-7; maybe TRBD1 (6 bases). Germline assignment: CDR1 MNHEY and CDR2 SVGEGT. This CDR3 comprises 13 residues. Deletions cut 5 bases from V and 3 bases from J, with 11 bases between. For the CDR3, the DNA is TGTGCCAGCAGTCTTGGGGACATCTACGAGCAGTACTTC. Amino acids: CASSLGDIYEQYF.

The gene calls are TRBV28 and TRBJ1-4; TRBD1 is a possible D gene (5 bases). Trimming stripped 3 bases from V and 4 bases from J, with 12 bases between. This CDR3 is 15 amino acids long. From germline, CDR1 is MDHEN and CDR2 SYDVKM. CDR3 DNA: TGTGCCAGCAGTTTCGGCGGGGGTTATAATGAAAAACTGTTTTTT. Protein: CASSFGGGYNEKLFF.

The CDR3 DNA is TGTGCCAGCAGCTTTGGACAGGGCGAAGAGACCCAGTACTTC. It is translated as CASSFGQGEETQYF. This chain uses TRBV7-9 with TRBJ2-5, with TRBD1 identical over 8 bases. The CDR3 spans 14 residues. Losses at the gene ends were 3 bases for V and 3 bases for J; bases not matched to a gene: 3. CDR1 and CDR2 (germline): SEHNR, FQNEAQ (reference sequence). Together with reference TRBV7-9 and TRBJ2-5, the CDR3 gives the full variable domain: DTGVSQNPRHKITKRGQNVTFRCDPISEHNRLYWYRQTLGQGPEFLTYFQNEAQLEKSRLLSDRFSAERPKGSFSTLEIQRTEQGDSAMYLCASSFGQGEETQYFGPGTRLLVL.

V gene TRBV5-1 combines with J gene TRBJ1-1, with 9 positions matching TRBD1. V shed 7 bases, J shed 1 base, and the junction held 11 bases outside the gene matches. Germline V gene lookup returns CDR1 SGHRS and CDR2 YFSETQ. CDR3 length equals 16 residues. The CDR3 nucleotides read TGCGCCAGCCGGTTTAACAGGGGGCTGGGGAACACTGAAGCTTTCTTT. Translating it yields CASRFNRGLGNTEAFF.

V gene TRBV9 combines with J gene TRBJ1-2; no clear D. CDR1 and CDR2 (germline): SGDLS, YYNGEE. The germline V and J ends were trimmed by 0 bases and 4 bases, with 4 bases remaining between them. The CDR3 has 12 residues. This CDR3 is CASSVAFYGYTF. The CDR3 DNA sequence: TGTGCCAGCAGCGTAGCTTTCTATGGCTACACCTTC. The full variable domain, its missing parts supplied by reference TRBV9 and TRBJ1-2, is DSGVTQTPKHLITATGQRVTLRCSPRSGDLSVYWYQQSLDQGLQFLIQYYNGEERAKGNILERFSAQQFPDLHSELNLSSLELGDSALYFCASSVAFYGYTFGSGTRLTVV.

The rearrangement joins TRBV20-1 to TRBJ1-2; no clear D gene. The V end was cut by 3 bases, the J end by 7 bases, with 9 bases between. The germline CDR1 and CDR2 sequences are DFQATT and SNEGSKA (reference sequence). The CDR3 is made up of 11 amino acids. The CDR3 region has the DNA TGCAGTGCTAGGTGGCGGGGTGGCTACACCTTC. It specifies CSARWRGGYTF.

As to this clone: Other DNA sequences in the sample encode the same CDR3. This chain uses TRBV18 with TRBJ1-5; tentatively, D is TRBD1 (6 bases). V lost 0 bases and J lost 4, with 10 bases in between. Per germline, CDR1 KGHSH and CDR2 LQKENI. The CDR3 loop spans 15 amino acids. The CDR3 spells CASSPPGQGNQPQHF. CDR3 in DNA: TGTGCCAGCTCACCACCGGGGCAGGGGAATCAGCCCCAGCATTTT.

This rearrangement joins TRBV10-3 to TRBJ1-5; D is unclear. CDR1 is ENHRY, CDR2 SYGVKD, per germline. The CDR3 has 15 amino acids. V lost 2 bases and J lost 1, with 9 bases in between. The CDR3, as DNA: TGTGCCATCAGTGAGGACCACGAGAGCAATCAGCCCCAGCATTTT. Translation: CAISEDHESNQPQHF.